Given below is one T cell receptor beta chain in context. Original methodology: Reference gene primer amplification yielded estimated nucleated cell counts. Profiled with immunoSEQ multiplex PCR; TCRdb holds only in-frame clones, not every one. V and J calls and clone size are as listed in that table; D and trimming were resolved from the DNA. The sample shows 110,000 or so clones, approximately 85% of them seen only once. Seattle cases were enrolled at active infection and followed longitudinally. These data belong to a study of blood T cell repertoires in COVID-19. Study-level information: Collection of acute and convalescent COVID-19 samples took place in the United States, Italy and Spain. PBMCs, B-cell-depleted T cells, or T cells were the source of the cDNA or gDNA that made up the material.

V lost 0 bases and J 0 bases, leaving 3 bases between the germline ends. Germline V gives CDR1 SGHRS, CDR2 YFSETQ. The CDR3 totals 13 residues. The material sequenced was peripheral blood. The gene calls are TRBV5-1 and TRBJ1-2, with D hard to call. This clonotype was sampled from a woman in her fifties or sixties with COVID-19, enrolled during active disease. CDR3 amino acids: CASSLAANYGYTF. In nucleotides, the CDR3 is TGCGCCAGCAGCTTGGCAGCTAACTATGGCTACACCTTC. Looking up the rest from reference TRBV5-1 and TRBJ1-2 gives the full variable domain: KAGVTQTPRYLIKTRGQQVTLSCSPISGHRSVSWYQQTPGQGLQFLFEYFSETQRNKGNFPGRFSGRQFSNSRSEMNVSTLELGDSALYLCASSLAANYGYTFGSGTRLTVV.